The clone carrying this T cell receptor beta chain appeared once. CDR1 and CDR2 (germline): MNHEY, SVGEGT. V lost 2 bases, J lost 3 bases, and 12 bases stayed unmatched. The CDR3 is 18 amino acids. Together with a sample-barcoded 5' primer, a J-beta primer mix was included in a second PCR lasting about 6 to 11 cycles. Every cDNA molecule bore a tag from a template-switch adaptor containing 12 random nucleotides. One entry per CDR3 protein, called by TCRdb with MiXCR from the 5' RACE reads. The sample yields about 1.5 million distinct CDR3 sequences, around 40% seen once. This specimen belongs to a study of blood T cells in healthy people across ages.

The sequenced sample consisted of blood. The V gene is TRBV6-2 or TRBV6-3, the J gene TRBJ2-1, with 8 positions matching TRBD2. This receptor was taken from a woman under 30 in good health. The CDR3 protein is CASSYDSHRGGYYNEQFF. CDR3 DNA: TGTGCCAGCAGTTACGACTCTCATCGGGGGGGTTACTACAATGAGCAGTTCTTC.